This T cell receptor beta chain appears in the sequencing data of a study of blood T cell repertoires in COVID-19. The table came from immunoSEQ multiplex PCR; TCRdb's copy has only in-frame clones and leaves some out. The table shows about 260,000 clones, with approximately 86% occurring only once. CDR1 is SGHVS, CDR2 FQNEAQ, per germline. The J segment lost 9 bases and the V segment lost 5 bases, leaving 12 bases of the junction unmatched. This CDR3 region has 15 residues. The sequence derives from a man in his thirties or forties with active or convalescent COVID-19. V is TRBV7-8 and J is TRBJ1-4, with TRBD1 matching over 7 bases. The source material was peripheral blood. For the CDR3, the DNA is TGTGCCAGCAGCGCCTACAGGGGCTTAGCTAAAAAACTGTTTTTT. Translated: CASSAYRGLAKKLFF.